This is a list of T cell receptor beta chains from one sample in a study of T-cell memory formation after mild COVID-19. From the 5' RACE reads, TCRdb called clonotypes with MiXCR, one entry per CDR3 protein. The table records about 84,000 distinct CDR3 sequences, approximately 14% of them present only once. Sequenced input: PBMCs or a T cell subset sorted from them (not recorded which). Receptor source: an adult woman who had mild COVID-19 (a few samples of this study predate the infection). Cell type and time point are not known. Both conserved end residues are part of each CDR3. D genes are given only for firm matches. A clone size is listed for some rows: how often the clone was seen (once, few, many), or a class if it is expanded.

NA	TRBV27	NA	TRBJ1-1	TGTGCCAGCAGAGAACTCCTGAACACTGAAGCTTTCTTT	CASRELLNTEAFF
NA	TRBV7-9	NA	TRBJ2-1	TGTGCCAGCAGCCCGCCAGCGGGCCTATGGGGGAATGAGCAGTTCTTC	CASSPPAGLWGNEQFF
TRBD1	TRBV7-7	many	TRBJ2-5	TGTGCTAGCAGCTGGGACAGGGACGGAGAGACCCAGTACTTC	CASSWDRDGETQYF
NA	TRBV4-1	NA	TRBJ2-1	TGCGCCAGCAGCCAAGAACGGGGGCTTGTCAACAATGAGCAGTTCTTC	CASSQERGLVNNEQFF
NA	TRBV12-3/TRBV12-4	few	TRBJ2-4	TGTGCCAGCAGCCTTCGGTTGGCCAAAAACATTCAGTACTTC	CASSLRLAKNIQYF
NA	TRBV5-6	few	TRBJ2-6	TGTGCCAGCAGCTTGGGCGTTTCTGGGGCCAACGTCCTGACTTTC	CASSLGVSGANVLTF
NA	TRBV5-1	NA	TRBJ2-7	TGCGCCAGCAGCTTGAACAGGTACAAGCAGTACTTC	CASSLNRYKQYF
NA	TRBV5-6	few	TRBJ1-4	TGTGCCAGCAGCGCAGGCATCGATATGGATGAAAAACTGTTTTTT	CASSAGIDMDEKLFF
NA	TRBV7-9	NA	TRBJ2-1	TGTGCCAGCTACTCGCCCCACGGGATTTACAATGAGCAGTTCTTC	CASYSPHGIYNEQFF
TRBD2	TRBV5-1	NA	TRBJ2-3	TGCGCCAGCAGTACCCCGGGACTAGCGGGATCCCTGCCTTCCACAGATACGCAGTATTTT	CASSTPGLAGSLPSTDTQYF
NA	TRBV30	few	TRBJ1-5	TGTGCCTGGAGTCTCCGGGGACGGCAGTGGGGGCAGCCCCAGCATTTT	CAWSLRGRQWGQPQHF
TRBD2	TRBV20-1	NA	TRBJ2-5	TGCAGTGCTGATCGACTAGCGGGGGGGCCTTCGGAGACCCAGTACTTC	CSADRLAGGPSETQYF
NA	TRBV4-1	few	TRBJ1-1	TGCGCCAGCAGCCTGATTACGAACACTGAAGCTTTCTTT	CASSLITNTEAFF
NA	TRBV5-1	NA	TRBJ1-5	TGCGCCAGCAGCTCGGCCCCGGGGAGTGATCAGCCCCAGCATTTT	CASSSAPGSDQPQHF
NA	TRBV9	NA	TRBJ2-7	TGTGCCAGCAGCGTAAGCCCTAGGGACGAGCAGTACTTC	CASSVSPRDEQYF
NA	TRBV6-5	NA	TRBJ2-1	TGTGCCAGCAGTTTGGAGAGGGTGGGGCATGAGCAGTTCTTC	CASSLERVGHEQFF
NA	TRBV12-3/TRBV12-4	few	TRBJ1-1	TGTGCCAGCAGTTTCGGTCCGGGAGATTGGGCTTTCTTT	CASSFGPGDWAFF
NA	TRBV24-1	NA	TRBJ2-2	TGTGCCACCAGCCTTAACAGGGACACCGGGGAGCTGTTTTTT	CATSLNRDTGELFF
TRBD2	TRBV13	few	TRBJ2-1	TGTGCCAGCAGCTTAGGGGGACTAGAATATGAGCAGTTCTTC	CASSLGGLEYEQFF
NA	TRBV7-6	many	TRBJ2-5	TGTGCCAGCAGCTTCGGGGTTCTGGGTACCCAAGAGACCCAGTACTTC	CASSFGVLGTQETQYF
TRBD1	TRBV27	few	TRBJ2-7	TGTGCCAGCAGCCCCACAGGGGGCGAAAACTACTACGAGCAGTACTTC	CASSPTGGENYYEQYF
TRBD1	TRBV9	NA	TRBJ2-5	TGTGCCAGCAGCGCTTGGGACAGACAAGAGACCCAGTACTTC	CASSAWDRQETQYF
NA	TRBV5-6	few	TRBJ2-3	TGTGCCAGCAGCCCCGACAGGAGCACAGATACGCAGTATTTT	CASSPDRSTDTQYF
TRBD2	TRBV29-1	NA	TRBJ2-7	TGCAGCGTTGCCGAGAGCGTGACACCGGGACTAGCGGGGGACTACGAGCAGTACTTC	CSVAESVTPGLAGDYEQYF
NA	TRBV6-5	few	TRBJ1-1	TGTGCCAGCAGTTACAGGGGCCATACTGAAGCTTTCTTT	CASSYRGHTEAFF
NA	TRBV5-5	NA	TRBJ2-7	TGTGCCAGCAGCTTGTGGCAGAGCTCCTACGAGCAGTACTTC	CASSLWQSSYEQYF
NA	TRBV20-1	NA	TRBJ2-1	TGCAGTGCTAGGGGATTGGATGAGCAGTTCTTC	CSARGLDEQFF
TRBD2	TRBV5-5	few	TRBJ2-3	TGTGCCAGCAGCTTGGATGGGCCGGGACTAGCGGCTCCAACAGATACGCAGTATTTT	CASSLDGPGLAAPTDTQYF
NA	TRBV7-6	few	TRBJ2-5	TGTGCCAGCAGCTCCCGAATCGGGGATCAAGAGACCCAGTACTTC	CASSSRIGDQETQYF
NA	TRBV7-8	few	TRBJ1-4	TGTGCCAGCAGCTTCCCGAATGCTGAAAAACTGTTTTTT	CASSFPNAEKLFF
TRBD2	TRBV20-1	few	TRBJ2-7	TGCAGTGCTAGTAGCACTGGGACTAGCGGGATAACCGACGAGCAGTACTTC	CSASSTGTSGITDEQYF
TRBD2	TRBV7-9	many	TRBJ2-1	TGTGCCAGCAGCTTAGTCCCCGGGGGGGCCTACAATGAGCAGTTCTTC	CASSLVPGGAYNEQFF
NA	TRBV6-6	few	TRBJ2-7	TGTGCCAGCAGTCCCCGGGTCGGGGACTACGAGCAGTACTTC	CASSPRVGDYEQYF
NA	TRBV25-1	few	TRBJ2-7	TGTGCCAGCAGTGAAGAGGCCTTCGTCGAGCAGTACTTC	CASSEEAFVEQYF
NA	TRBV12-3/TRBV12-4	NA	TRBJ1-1	TGTGCCAGCAGACCCCTTGGGCAGGGCCTTATGAACACTGAAGCTTTCTTT	CASRPLGQGLMNTEAFF
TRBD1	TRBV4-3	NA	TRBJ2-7	TGCGCCAGCAGCCTGGGACAGGGAGGCGAGCAGTACTTC	CASSLGQGGEQYF
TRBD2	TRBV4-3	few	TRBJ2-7	TGCGCCAGCAGCCAAGACAGCGGGACTAGCGACTCCTACGAGCAGTACTTC	CASSQDSGTSDSYEQYF